Below are 24 T cell receptor beta chains sequenced from a single sample in a study of T cell repertoires in cytomegalovirus infection (dated by TCRdb to between 2017 and 2020). These TCRs are of unknown antigen specificity. The treatment or condition label corresponds to: in vitro stimulation with specific CMV peptide epitopes to enrich CMV-specific T cells. Instrument used: Illumina HiSeq 1500. TCRdb passed the public sequencing reads through fastp at Q25 and MiXCR, retaining productive beta sequences. Identical CDR3 proteins give one entry, which carries the most common genes and DNA. Recorded for this sample are 650,000 to 900,000 distinct CDR3 sequences; about 31% of them occurred a single time. Roughly 12% of the sample rests with the top ten. Sequences were derived from cultured CD8+ T cells from PBMCs, sampled from culture after CMV antigen stimulation. These receptors were obtained from a human donor in good health (CMV status not recorded). Some clones in this sample may be carry-over from other donors' samples.

In DNA form, the CDR3 reads TGTGCCAGCAGTTACTCTACGCCAAGCGTACGGAAAACTGAAGCTTTCTTT. Residues: CASSYSTPSVRKTEAFF. The chain recombines TRBV6-5 with TRBJ1-1; D is ambiguous. V lost 0 bases and J 5 bases, leaving 19 bases between the germline ends. Germline V lookup: CDR1 MNHEY, CDR2 SVGAGI. The CDR3 is made up of 17 amino acids.

The gene calls are TRBV27 and TRBJ2-1, with D possibly matching TRBD2 (6 bases). CDR1 MNHEY and CDR2 SMNVEV come from the germline V gene (reference sequence). Trimming shortened V by 6 bases and J by 4 bases, and 13 bases separated the two germline ends. The CDR3 has 14 amino acids. The CDR3 DNA follows: TGTGCCAGCAGCCGGGGACTTACGTACAATGAGCAGTTCTTC. This translates into CASSRGLTYNEQFF.

The V and J genes are TRBV9 and TRBJ2-1; possible D gene TRBD2, 7 bases. The CDR3 spans 17 residues. Germline CDR1 is SGDLS and CDR2 is YYNGEE. V lost 2 bases and J 5 bases, leaving 20 bases between the germline ends. The CDR3 sequence: CASSVPLGGGMHNEQFF. CDR3 coding DNA: TGTGCCAGCAGCGTCCCCCTAGGGGGGGGGATGCACAATGAGCAGTTCTTC.

Only one count was recorded for this clonotype. This chain links TRBV27 with TRBJ2-5, with D possibly being TRBD2 (5 bases). The ends were cut back, 8 bases at V and 9 bases at J, with 13 bases in the middle. The CDR3 is 11 residues long. CDR1 and CDR2 from the germline V gene are MNHEY and SMNVEV (reference sequence). DNA of the CDR3: TGTGCCAGCTCCCAATTCGGGGCCCAGTACTTC. Its translation is CASSQFGAQYF.

The V and J genes are TRBV19 and TRBJ1-6; D gene uncertain. Germline values: CDR1 LNHDA, CDR2 SQIVND (reference sequence). The CDR3 has 13 amino acids. V was clipped by 6 bases and J by 7 bases, with 10 bases between them. The DNA for the CDR3 is TGTGCCAGTAGGGCAAGAGAGAATTCACCCCTCCACTTT. Protein: CASRARENSPLHF.

The chain has TRBV27 and TRBJ2-1, with TRBD2 as a possible D gene (6 bases). This CDR3 region has 14 residues. Per germline, CDR1 MNHEY and CDR2 SMNVEV (reference sequence). V lost 8 bases and J 0 bases, leaving 11 bases between the germline ends. CDR3 nucleotides: TGTGCCAGCCATCGGGGGTTCTCCTACAATGAGCAGTTCTTC. Translating gives CASHRGFSYNEQFF.

The chain employs TRBV7-4 and TRBJ2-3; 9 bases align to TRBD2. The CDR3 spans 15 residues. The junction had 3 bases not matched to a gene; V was cut back by 1 base and J by 4 bases. The germline V gene encodes CDR1 SGHVT and CDR2 SQSDAQ. CDR3 sequence (DNA): TGTGCCAGCAGCTTAGTAGCGGGGGAGTCAGATACGCAGTATTTT. Translated: CASSLVAGESDTQYF. The full variable domain, completed using reference TRBV7-4 and TRBJ2-3, is GAGVSQSPRYKVAKRGRDVALRCDSISGHVTLYWYRQTLGQGSEVLTYSQSDAQRDKSGRPSGRFSAERPERSVSTLKIQRTEQGDSAVYLCASSLVAGESDTQYFGPGTRLTVL.

This chain uses TRBV10-3 with TRBJ2-1; 10 nucleotides align to TRBD2. CDR3 length equals 14 residues. The germline CDR1 and CDR2 sequences are ENHRY and SYGVKD. Unmatched junction bases numbered 8, after V lost 7 bases and J lost 8 bases. The CDR3 nucleotides read TGTGCCATCACGACTAGCGGGCTTGCATATGAGCAGTTCTTC. Protein product: CAITTSGLAYEQFF.

The chain couples TRBV9 to TRBJ1-2; D is undetermined. The length of the CDR3 is 9 residues. From germline, CDR1 is SGDLS and CDR2 YYNGEE. The chain's CDR3 is CAWGHGYTF. The CDR3 region has the DNA TGTGCATGGGGTCATGGCTACACCTTC.

This sequence joins TRBV13 and TRBJ2-7; 9 bases are shared with TRBD1. CDR1 PRHDT and CDR2 FYEKMQ come from the germline V gene (reference sequence). The V segment lost 4 bases and the J segment 4 bases; nucleotides outside the gene matches: 20. CDR3 length: 19 amino acids. The CDR3 DNA sequence: TGTGCCAGCAGCTCGGCCGGGACAGGGCTTATGGATCCACTTTACGAGCAGTACTTC. Its translation is CASSSAGTGLMDPLYEQYF.

This clonotype has only a few counts. The chain is built from TRBV6-1 and TRBJ1-1; tentative D call: TRBD1 (5 bases). Deletions cut 8 bases from V and 1 base from J, with 11 bases between. CDR1 and CDR2 (germline): MNHNS, SASEGT. The CDR3 spans 13 residues. The CDR3 here is CASRQTENTEAFF. DNA for the CDR3: TGTGCCAGCCGCCAGACAGAGAACACTGAAGCTTTCTTT.

In this sample, this clonotype turned up a few times. V and J are TRBV7-6 and TRBJ2-7; TRBD1 agrees at 7 bases. The germline V gene has CDR1 SGHVS and CDR2 FNYEAQ. This CDR3 has 14 amino acids. V lost 4 bases and J lost 2; bases outside the gene matches: 5. The CDR3 loop reads CASSWGQSTYEQYF. The CDR3 DNA is TGTGCCAGCAGCTGGGGACAGTCTACCTACGAGCAGTACTTC.

Comments on this clonotype: A much larger clone lies a single base off, so this may be a read error. The chain has TRBV7-2 and TRBJ2-7, with 8 bases identical to TRBD2. The CDR3 is 15 amino acids. The germline V gene has CDR1 SGHTA and CDR2 FQGNSA. V trimming: 5 bases; J trimming: 3 bases; junction bases outside the gene matches: 9. CDR3 coding DNA: TGTACCAGCAGCCTACGCGGGGGGAGAATCTACGAGCAGTACTTC. It translates to CTSSLRGGRIYEQYF.

The chain joins TRBV27 to TRBJ2-5, with 7 bases matching TRBD2. Germline V gene sequence: CDR1 MNHEY, CDR2 SMNVEV (reference sequence). The CDR3 is 16 residues long. V was pared by 2 bases and J by 3 bases, with 9 bases of the junction left unmatched. Here the CDR3 reads CASSLRRGSLKETQYF. CDR3 nucleotide sequence: TGTGCCAGCAGTTTACGGCGGGGGTCGCTAAAAGAGACCCAGTACTTC.

V and J are TRBV4-3 and TRBJ1-2, with TRBD1 matching 9 bases. This CDR3 has 18 residues. Germline-derived CDR1 and CDR2 are LGHNA and YSLEER. The trim removed 0 bases at V and 1 base at J, leaving 9 bases unmatched. CDR3: CASSQDGGQGFNNYGYTF. The CDR3 coding sequence is TGCGCCAGCAGCCAAGACGGGGGACAGGGTTTTAATAACTATGGCTACACCTTC.

This clonotype was counted a few times. The chain has TRBV6-4 and TRBJ1-1, with D uncertain. V was shortened by 4 bases and J by 1 base, with 16 bases between the two germline ends. CDR1 and CDR2 from the germline V gene are MRHNA and SNTAGT. The CDR3 runs to 16 residues. The CDR3 DNA reads as TGTGCCAGCAGTGGGGTAATGTCGGGTGGGAACACTGAAGCTTTCTTT. It encodes CASSGVMSGGNTEAFF.

The table lists this clonotype with a count of one. The genes are TRBV12-5 and TRBJ2-1; D is undetermined. CDR3 length: 11 residues. The V end lost 6 bases, the J end lost 9 bases, and 9 bases lay between the germline ends. From germline, CDR1 is LGHNT and CDR2 FRNRAP. CDR3 in DNA: TGTGCTAGTGGCCCCGGAAGTGAGCAGTTCTTC. Protein product: CASGPGSEQFF.

This clonotype appeared a few times. The chain employs TRBV7-8 and TRBJ1-3; D perhaps matches TRBD1 (6 bases). Per germline, CDR1 SGHVS and CDR2 FQNEAQ. The CDR3 totals 15 residues. V was clipped by 4 bases and J by 0 bases, with 10 bases between them. In DNA, the CDR3 is TGTGCCAGCAGCTCCTCAGGGGACTCTGGAAACACCATATATTTT. As protein: CASSSSGDSGNTIYF.

The DNA of the CDR3 is TGTGCCAGCAGTTACTCGTCCGACTCGCCTGTCTATGGCTACACCTTC. Protein product: CASSYSSDSPVYGYTF. This sequence joins TRBV6-6 and TRBJ1-2; no reliable D call. Germline CDR1 and CDR2: MNHNY and SVGAGI (reference sequence). CDR3 length equals 16 residues. Trimming pared 0 bases from V and 4 bases from J, leaving 15 bases between.

This clonotype was seen ten or more times. The V and J genes are TRBV2 and TRBJ1-1; D perhaps matches TRBD1 (5 bases). The ends were cut back, 0 bases at V and 1 base at J, with 12 bases in the middle. In germline, CDR1 is SNHLY, CDR2 FYNNEI. CDR3 size: 16 residues. CDR3 amino acids: CASSEAGTAPNTEAFF. The DNA of the CDR3 is TGTGCCAGCAGTGAAGCTGGGACGGCACCGAACACTGAAGCTTTCTTT.

Ten or more counts support this clonotype. This chain connects TRBV7-2 to TRBJ1-6, with D unclear. The V end lost 6 bases, the J end lost 4 bases, and 13 bases lay between the germline ends. The germline CDR1 and CDR2 sequences are SGHTA and FQGNSA. The CDR3 extends over 15 amino acids. The CDR3 spells CASREEGLYNSPLHF. Written as DNA, the CDR3 is TGTGCCAGCAGAGAGGAGGGCCTTTATAATTCACCCCTCCACTTT.

This clonotype was found a few times. The chain is built from TRBV7-9 and TRBJ2-7, with D perhaps matching TRBD1 or TRBD2 (5 bases each). Trimming removed 5 bases from V and 5 bases from J, with 10 bases in between. Germline V gene data show CDR1 as SEHNR and CDR2 as FQNEAQ (reference sequence). The CDR3 has 12 residues. The CDR3: CASSPGPNEQYV. Written as DNA, the CDR3 is TGTGCCAGCAGCCCGGGGCCGAACGAGCAGTACGTC.

This clonotype appeared many times. CDR3 in amino acids: CASSQGQGLEQPQHF. The CDR3 DNA sequence: TGTGCCAGCAGCCAGGGCCAGGGGCTGGAACAGCCCCAGCATTTT. The V gene is TRBV7-6, the J gene TRBJ1-5, with a weak D call TRBD1 (6 bases). V dropped 5 bases and J dropped 7 bases, with 18 bases sitting between them. The germline V gene has CDR1 SGHVS and CDR2 FNYEAQ. The CDR3 has 15 amino acids.

This clonotype was observed a few times. The V call is TRBV19, the J call TRBJ1-1; no clear D gene. CDR1 is LNHDA and CDR2 is SQIVND in the germline V gene (reference sequence). This CDR3 has 16 amino acids. V lost 3 bases, J lost 1 base, and 15 bases lay in between. CDR3 loop: CASSIYGERRNTEAFF. CDR3 sequence (DNA): TGTGCCAGTAGTATCTACGGTGAAAGGAGGAACACTGAAGCTTTCTTT.